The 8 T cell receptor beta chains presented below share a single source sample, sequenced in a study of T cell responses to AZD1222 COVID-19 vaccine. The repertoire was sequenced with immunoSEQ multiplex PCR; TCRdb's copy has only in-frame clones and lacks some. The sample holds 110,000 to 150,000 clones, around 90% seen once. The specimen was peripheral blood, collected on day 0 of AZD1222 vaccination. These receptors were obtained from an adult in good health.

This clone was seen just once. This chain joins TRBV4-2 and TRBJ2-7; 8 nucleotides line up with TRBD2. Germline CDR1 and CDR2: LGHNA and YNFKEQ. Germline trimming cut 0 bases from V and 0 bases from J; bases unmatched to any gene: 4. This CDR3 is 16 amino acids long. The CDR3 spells CASSQEGGRSSYEQYF. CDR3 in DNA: TGTGCCAGCAGCCAAGAGGGCGGGAGGAGCTCCTACGAGCAGTACTTC.

The DNA of the CDR3 is TGTGCCAGAAGCGTAGGACTGATACCCTACGAGCAGTACTTC. Its protein is CARSVGLIPYEQYF. This sequence joins TRBV7-5 and TRBJ2-7; no check of the table's D call, TRBD2, against the DNA was made. TRBV7-5 is deemed a pseudogene. This CDR3 comprises 14 residues.

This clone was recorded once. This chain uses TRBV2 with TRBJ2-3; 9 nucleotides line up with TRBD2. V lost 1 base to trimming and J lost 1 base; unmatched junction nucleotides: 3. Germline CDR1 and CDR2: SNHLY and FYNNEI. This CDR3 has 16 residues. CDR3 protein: CASSEGLAGRTDTQYF. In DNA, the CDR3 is TGTGCCAGCAGTGAAGGGCTAGCGGGGCGCACAGATACGCAGTATTTT.

For the CDR3, the DNA is TGTGCCAGCAGCTTACAGCCCCAAGCTGCTAGCACAGATACGCAGTATTTT. Its protein product is CASSLQPQAASTDTQYF. The gene calls are TRBV7-3 and TRBJ2-3; D is uncertain. With 2 bases removed from V and 0 bases from J, the gap between germline ends came to 15 bases. From germline, CDR1 is SGHTA and CDR2 FQGTGA. This CDR3 has 17 residues.

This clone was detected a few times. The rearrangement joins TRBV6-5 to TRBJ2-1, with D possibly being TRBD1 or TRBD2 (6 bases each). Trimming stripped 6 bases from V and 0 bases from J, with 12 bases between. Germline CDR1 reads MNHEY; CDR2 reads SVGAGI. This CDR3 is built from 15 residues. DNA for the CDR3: TGTGCCAGCAGCCTACAGGGAGGCTCCTACAATGAGCAGTTCTTC. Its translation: CASSLQGGSYNEQFF.

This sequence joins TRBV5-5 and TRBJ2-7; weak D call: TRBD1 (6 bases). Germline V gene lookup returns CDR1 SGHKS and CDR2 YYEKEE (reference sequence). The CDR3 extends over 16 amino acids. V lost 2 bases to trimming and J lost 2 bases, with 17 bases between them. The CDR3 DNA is TGTGCCAGCAGCTTTGAGAACAGGGTCATCACCTACGAGCAGTACTTC. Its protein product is CASSFENRVITYEQYF.

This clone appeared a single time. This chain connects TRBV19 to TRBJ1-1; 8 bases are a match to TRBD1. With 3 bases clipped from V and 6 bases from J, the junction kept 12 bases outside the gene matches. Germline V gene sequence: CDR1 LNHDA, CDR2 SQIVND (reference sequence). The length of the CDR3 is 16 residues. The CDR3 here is CASSMRQGAAPAEAFF. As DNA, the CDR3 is TGTGCCAGTAGTATGAGGCAGGGGGCCGCCCCGGCTGAAGCTTTCTTT.

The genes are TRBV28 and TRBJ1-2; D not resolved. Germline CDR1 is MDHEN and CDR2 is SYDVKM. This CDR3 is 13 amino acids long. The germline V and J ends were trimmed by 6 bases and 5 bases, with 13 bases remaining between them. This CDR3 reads CASSRLQAYGYTF. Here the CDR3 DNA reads TGTGCCAGCAGCCGACTTCAGGCTTATGGCTACACCTTC.